The next 21 T cell receptor beta chains were all read from a single sample in a study of OX40 agonist ivuxolimab in advanced cancers. Measured with immunoSEQ multiplex PCR; TCRdb has only the in-frame clones, and not every one. The sample has 43,000 or so clones, over 60% seen once; the top ten hold about 2.6%. The material sequenced was CD4+ or CD8+ T cells sorted from blood, taken in a trial of the OX40 agonist ivuxolimab. Receptor source: an adult with an advanced solid tumor such as melanoma, head and neck, liver or kidney cancer.

This rearrangement joins TRBV30 to TRBJ2-1; 8 nucleotides agree with TRBD2. CDR1 and CDR2 (germline): GTSNPN, SVGIG (reference sequence). After removal of 5 bases from V and 0 bases from J, the junction contained 12 bases not matched to a gene. The CDR3 totals 17 residues. The CDR3 DNA reads TGTGCCTGGGCGTCTTGGGTAGCGGGGTCCTCCTACAATGAGCAGTTCTTC. Protein sequence: CAWASWVAGSSYNEQFF. Full variable domain (rest looked up from reference TRBV30 and TRBJ2-1): SQTIHQWPATLVQPVGSPLSLECTVEGTSNPNLYWYRQAAGRGLQLLFYSVGIGQISSEVPQNLSASRPQDRQFILSSKKLLLSDSGFYLCAWASWVAGSSYNEQFFGPGTRLTVL.

The chain employs TRBV7-9 and TRBJ1-1; TRBD1 might be the D (5 bases). The CDR3 sequence is 14 residues long. The germline V gene has CDR1 SEHNR and CDR2 FQNEAQ (reference sequence). Trimming pared 8 bases from V and 0 bases from J, leaving 13 bases between. The CDR3 region has the DNA TGTGCCAGCTCACGGGGGACTATGAACACTGAAGCTTTCTTT. Protein: CASSRGTMNTEAFF.

The chain recombines TRBV4-1 with TRBJ2-5; TRBD1 matches 8 bases. Germline V gives CDR1 MGHRA, CDR2 YSYEKL. V lost 4 bases to trimming and J lost 5 bases; unmatched junction nucleotides: 9. This CDR3 has 15 amino acids. The CDR3, as DNA: TGCGCCAGCAGCCCTTTCTCCTGGACAGGGGAGACCCAGTACTTC. Translated: CASSPFSWTGETQYF.

The V call is TRBV15, the J call TRBJ2-7; 8 bases are shared with TRBD2. The V and J ends lost 1 base and 7 bases, in that order; junction bases with no gene match: 12. CDR1 and CDR2 from the germline V gene are LNHNV and YYDKDF (reference sequence). CDR3 size: 16 residues. The CDR3 bases are TGTGCCACCAGCAGAGGGATTTCGGGAGGGCCGCGGGAGCAGTACTTC. Translation gives CATSRGISGGPREQYF.

The chain uses TRBV7-9 and TRBJ1-3; D gene ambiguous. CDR1 is SEHNR, CDR2 FQNEAQ, per germline (reference sequence). V lost 5 bases to trimming and J lost 0 bases, with 14 bases between them. CDR3 length: 16 amino acids. The CDR3 DNA follows: TGTGCCAGCAGCACAACCGTTCCCAGCTCTGGAAACACCATATATTTT. As protein: CASSTTVPSSGNTIYF.

The chain joins TRBV27 to TRBJ2-1; 8 bases are shared with TRBD2. With V trimmed by 5 bases and J by 2 bases, 8 bases remained unmatched. Germline V gene data show CDR1 as MNHEY and CDR2 as SMNVEV (reference sequence). This CDR3 contains 16 residues. The CDR3 is CASSALGAGAYNEQFF. DNA for the CDR3: TGTGCCAGCAGTGCTCTAGGAGCGGGAGCCTACAATGAGCAGTTCTTC.

The chain uses TRBV2 and TRBJ1-1, with a weak D call TRBD1 (6 bases). V was trimmed by 5 bases and J by 1 base, leaving 11 bases between them. CDR1 is SNHLY, CDR2 FYNNEI, per germline. The CDR3 consists of 14 residues. The CDR3 spells CASSLQGANTEAFF. CDR3 coding DNA: TGTGCCAGCAGTCTACAGGGTGCGAACACTGAAGCTTTCTTT.

The count of this clone is one. The V call is TRBV5-8, the J call TRBJ2-7; 8 bases fit TRBD2. Germline V gene sequence: CDR1 SGHTS, CDR2 YDEGEE. The trim removed 3 bases at V and 1 base at J, leaving 6 bases unmatched. This CDR3 is built from 15 residues. CDR3 sequence reads: CASSWAGGRSYEQYF. DNA of the CDR3: TGTGCCAGCAGCTGGGCGGGCGGGAGGTCCTACGAGCAGTACTTC.

This clone has just a few counts. CDR3 residues: CASSERQNQPQHF. The CDR3 DNA reads as TGTGCCAGCAGCGAACGACAGAATCAGCCCCAGCATTTT. This chain connects TRBV2 to TRBJ1-5; possibly TRBD1 for D (5 bases). V was pared by 6 bases and J by 4 bases, with 10 bases between. The CDR3 contains 13 residues. Per the germline V gene, CDR1 is SNHLY and CDR2 is FYNNEI.

This clone was recorded once. The CDR3 loop reads CASRGGYSGTEAFF. The DNA for the CDR3 is TGTGCCAGCAGGGGGGGGTATTCGGGCACTGAAGCTTTCTTT. The chain is built from TRBV6-1 and TRBJ1-1; D might be TRBD1 (5 bases). Germline V CDR1 and CDR2: MNHNS, SASEGT. The CDR3 sequence is 14 residues long. V was shortened by 6 bases and J by 4 bases, with 15 bases between the two germline ends.

V usage is TRBV11-2 and J usage is TRBJ2-7; tentative D call: TRBD1 (6 bases). Deletions cut 5 bases from V and 3 bases from J, with 20 bases between. CDR1 SGHAT and CDR2 FQNNGV come from the germline V gene. This CDR3 is 16 amino acids long. CDR3 residues: CASSGGPGHGFYEQYF. CDR3 nucleotides: TGTGCCAGCAGCGGGGGCCCGGGGCACGGCTTCTACGAGCAGTACTTC.

This rearrangement joins TRBV6-1 to TRBJ1-6; TRBD1 is a possible D gene (5 bases). Germline CDR1 and CDR2: MNHNS and SASEGT. The CDR3 covers 15 residues. V lost 6 bases, J lost 7 bases, and 16 bases lay in between. As DNA, the CDR3 is TGTGCCAGCAGGTTAGGACAAGCCCGGAATTCACCCCTCCACTTT. Its protein is CASRLGQARNSPLHF.

This clone was observed at least ten times. The gene calls are TRBV11-2 and TRBJ1-4; 9 nucleotides align to TRBD1. Germline CDR1 SGHAT, CDR2 FQNNGV. The CDR3 spans 16 residues. Losses at the gene ends were 7 bases for V and 8 bases for J; bases not matched to a gene: 14. DNA for the CDR3: TGTGCCAGCACCCTCCACGGCACAGGGGGCTTGGAAAAACTGTTTTTT. This gives the protein CASTLHGTGGLEKLFF.

This clone appeared a single time. The chain employs TRBV2 and TRBJ1-4; D gene uncertain. Trimming shortened V by 7 bases and J by 7 bases, and 13 bases separated the two germline ends. The germline CDR1 and CDR2 sequences are SNHLY and FYNNEI. This CDR3 spans 13 amino acids. CDR3 in DNA: TGTGCCAGCACACGCGCCAGAGGTGAAAAACTGTTTTTT. This sequence encodes CASTRARGEKLFF.

The chain uses TRBV18 and TRBJ2-5; D is uncertain. Looked up from germline, CDR1 is KGHSH and CDR2 is LQKENI. V was clipped by 2 bases and J by 0 bases, with 4 bases between them. The CDR3 sequence is 13 residues long. CDR3 DNA: TGTGCCAGCTCACCAAGCAACCAAGAGACCCAGTACTTC. Protein sequence: CASSPSNQETQYF.

The chain is built from TRBV4-1 and TRBJ1-1, with D possibly being TRBD1 (6 bases). Trimming left V 0 bases short and J 7 bases short, with 12 bases between. CDR3 length equals 14 residues. Germline-derived CDR1 and CDR2 are MGHRA and YSYEKL. The CDR3 sequence: CASSQDAWTDEAFF. The CDR3 DNA is TGCGCCAGCAGCCAAGATGCATGGACAGATGAAGCTTTCTTT.

The gene calls are TRBV5-1 and TRBJ2-5; 7 nucleotides agree with TRBD2. This CDR3 spans 15 amino acids. V dropped 4 bases and J dropped 5; count of bases not matched to a gene: 11. From germline, CDR1 is SGHRS and CDR2 YFSETQ. The CDR3 DNA reads TGCGCCAGCAGCCAGGGTGGGAGGGCCTACGAGACCCAGTACTTC. Residues: CASSQGGRAYETQYF.

The chain combines TRBV6-6 with TRBJ2-5; 9 bases fit TRBD1. Trimming at V came to 10 bases and at J to 5 bases, leaving 5 bases not matched to a gene. CDR1 MNHNY and CDR2 SVGAGI come from the germline V gene (reference sequence). The CDR3 has 12 residues. The CDR3 DNA reads as TGTGCCACTACAGGGGGCTGGGAGACCCAGTACTTC. Translating gives CATTGGWETQYF.

This chain uses TRBV9 with TRBJ1-1; perhaps TRBD1 as D (6 bases). This CDR3 has 16 residues. Trimming removed 3 bases from V and 0 bases from J, with 15 bases in between. Germline V gene lookup returns CDR1 SGDLS and CDR2 YYNGEE. The CDR3 DNA sequence: TGTGCCAGCAGCGCGGAAGCGGACAGATTGAACACTGAAGCTTTCTTT. Encoded protein: CASSAEADRLNTEAFF.

J is TRBJ2-1 and V is TRBV5-1; D is perhaps TRBD1 (5 bases). The V gene lost 4 bases and the J gene lost 3 bases, with 14 bases spanning the gap. Germline assignment: CDR1 SGHRS and CDR2 YFSETQ. CDR3 length: 15 amino acids. DNA for the CDR3: TGCGCCAGCAGCATCGACAGCGTAGGCTACAATGAGCAGTTCTTC. Protein: CASSIDSVGYNEQFF.

This chain uses TRBV19 with TRBJ2-2; D call uncertain. V was pared by 8 bases and J by 2 bases, with 18 bases between. The germline V gene encodes CDR1 LNHDA and CDR2 SQIVND (reference sequence). The CDR3 runs 16 residues. The CDR3 loop reads CASASPETRNTGELFF. CDR3 nucleotides: TGTGCCAGTGCTTCTCCGGAGACCAGAAACACCGGGGAGCTGTTTTTT.